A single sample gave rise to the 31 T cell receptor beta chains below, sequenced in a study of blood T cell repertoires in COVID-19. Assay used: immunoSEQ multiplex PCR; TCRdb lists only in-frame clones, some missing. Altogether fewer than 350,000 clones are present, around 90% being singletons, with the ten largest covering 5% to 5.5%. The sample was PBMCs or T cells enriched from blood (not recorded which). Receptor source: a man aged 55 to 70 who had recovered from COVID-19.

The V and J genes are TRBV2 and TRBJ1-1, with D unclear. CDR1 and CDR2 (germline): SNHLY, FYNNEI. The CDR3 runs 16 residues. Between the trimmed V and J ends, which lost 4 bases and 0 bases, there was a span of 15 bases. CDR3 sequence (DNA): TGTGCCAGCAGTGCCCAAGGGAGCCTCATGAACACTGAAGCTTTCTTT. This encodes CASSAQGSLMNTEAFF.

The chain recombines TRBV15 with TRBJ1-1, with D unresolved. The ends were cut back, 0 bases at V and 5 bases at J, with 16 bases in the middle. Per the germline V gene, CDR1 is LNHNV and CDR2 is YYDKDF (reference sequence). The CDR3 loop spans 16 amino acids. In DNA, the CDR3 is TGTGCCACCAGCAGAGATACGGAGGCGCGAGGTACTGAAGCTTTCTTT. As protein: CATSRDTEARGTEAFF.

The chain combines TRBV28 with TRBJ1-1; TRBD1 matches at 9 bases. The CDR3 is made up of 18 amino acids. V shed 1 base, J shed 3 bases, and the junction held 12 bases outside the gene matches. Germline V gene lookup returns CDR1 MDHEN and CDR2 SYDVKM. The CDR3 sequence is CASSLLSMTGGGHTEAFF. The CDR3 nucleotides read TGTGCCAGCAGTTTATTAAGCATGACAGGGGGAGGTCACACTGAAGCTTTCTTT.

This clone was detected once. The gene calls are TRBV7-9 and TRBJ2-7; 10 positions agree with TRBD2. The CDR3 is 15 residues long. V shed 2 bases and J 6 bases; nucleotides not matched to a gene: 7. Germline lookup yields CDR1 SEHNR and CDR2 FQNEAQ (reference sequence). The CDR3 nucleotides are TGTGCCAGCAGCTTATCTAGCGGGAGTAAGAGCGAGCAGTACTTC. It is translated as CASSLSSGSKSEQYF. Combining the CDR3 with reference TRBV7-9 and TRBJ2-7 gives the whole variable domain DTGVSQNPRHKITKRGQNVTFRCDPISEHNRLYWYRQTLGQGPEFLTYFQNEAQLEKSRLLSDRFSAERPKGSFSTLEIQRTEQGDSAMYLCASSLSSGSKSEQYFGPGTRLTVT.

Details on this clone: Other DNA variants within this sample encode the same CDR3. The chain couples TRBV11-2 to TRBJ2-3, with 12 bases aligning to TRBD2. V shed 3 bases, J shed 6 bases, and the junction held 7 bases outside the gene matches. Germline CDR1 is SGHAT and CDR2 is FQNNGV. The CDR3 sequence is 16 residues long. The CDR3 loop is CASSLASGRAGDTQYF. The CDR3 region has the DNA TGTGCCAGCAGCTTGGCTAGCGGGAGGGCCGGCGATACGCAGTATTTT.

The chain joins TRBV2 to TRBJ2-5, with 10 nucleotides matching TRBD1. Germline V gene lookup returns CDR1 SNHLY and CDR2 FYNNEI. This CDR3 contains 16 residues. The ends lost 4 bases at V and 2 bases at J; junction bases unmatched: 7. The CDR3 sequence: CASSVWGQGSQETQYF. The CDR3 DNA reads TGTGCCAGCAGTGTCTGGGGACAGGGGAGTCAAGAGACCCAGTACTTC. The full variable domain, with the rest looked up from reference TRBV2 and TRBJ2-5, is EPEVTQTPSHQVTQMGQEVILRCVPISNHLYFYWYRQILGQKVEFLVSFYNNEISEKSEIFDDQFSVERPDGSNFTLKIRSTKLEDSAMYFCASSVWGQGSQETQYFGPGTRLLVL.

The CDR3, as DNA: TGTGCCAGCAGACCGGGACAGAACACCGGGGAGCTGTTTTTT. Translating gives CASRPGQNTGELFF. J is TRBJ2-2 and V is TRBV28; the D gene is possibly TRBD1 (6 bases). Per germline, CDR1 MDHEN and CDR2 SYDVKM. There are 14 residues in the CDR3. V was shortened by 6 bases and J by 1 base, with 9 bases between the two germline ends. Drawing the rest from reference TRBV28 and TRBJ2-2, the complete variable domain is DVKVTQSSRYLVKRTGEKVFLECVQDMDHENMFWYRQDPGLGLRLIYFSYDVKMKEKGDIPEGYSVSREKKERFSLILESASTNQTSMYLCASRPGQNTGELFFGEGSRLTVL.

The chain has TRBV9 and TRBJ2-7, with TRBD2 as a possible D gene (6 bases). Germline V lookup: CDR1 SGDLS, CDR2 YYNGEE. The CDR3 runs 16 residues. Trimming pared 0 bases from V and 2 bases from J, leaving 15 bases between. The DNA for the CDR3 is TGTGCCAGCAGCGTAGCATCCGGGAGAGGCCCCTACGAGCAGTACTTC. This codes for CASSVASGRGPYEQYF.

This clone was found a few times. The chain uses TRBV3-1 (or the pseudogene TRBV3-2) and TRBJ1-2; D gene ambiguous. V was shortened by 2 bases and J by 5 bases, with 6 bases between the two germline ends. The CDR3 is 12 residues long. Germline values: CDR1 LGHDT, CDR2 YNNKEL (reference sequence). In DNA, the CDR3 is TGTGCCAGCAGCCAATTAACATATGGCTACACCTTC. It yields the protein CASSQLTYGYTF.

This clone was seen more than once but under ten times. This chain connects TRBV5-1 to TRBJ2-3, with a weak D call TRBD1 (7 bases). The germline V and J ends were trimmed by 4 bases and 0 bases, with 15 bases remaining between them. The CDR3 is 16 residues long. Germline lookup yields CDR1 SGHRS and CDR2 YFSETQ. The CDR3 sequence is CASSLQGGSSTDTQYF. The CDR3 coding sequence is TGCGCCAGCAGCCTTCAGGGGGGTTCTAGCACAGATACGCAGTATTTT.

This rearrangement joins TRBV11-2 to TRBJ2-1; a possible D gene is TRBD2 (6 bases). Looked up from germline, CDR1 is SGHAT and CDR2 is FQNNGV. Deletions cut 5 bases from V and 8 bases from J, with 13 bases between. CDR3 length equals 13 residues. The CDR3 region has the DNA TGTGCCAGCAGCACGAGACTAGGCGATGAGCAGTTCTTC. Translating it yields CASSTRLGDEQFF.

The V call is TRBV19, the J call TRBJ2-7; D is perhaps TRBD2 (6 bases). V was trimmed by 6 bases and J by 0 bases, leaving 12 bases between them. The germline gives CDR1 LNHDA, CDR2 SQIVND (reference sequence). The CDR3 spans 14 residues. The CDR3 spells CASRPGGSSYEQYF. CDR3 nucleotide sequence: TGTGCCAGTAGACCCGGGGGTAGCTCCTACGAGCAGTACTTC.

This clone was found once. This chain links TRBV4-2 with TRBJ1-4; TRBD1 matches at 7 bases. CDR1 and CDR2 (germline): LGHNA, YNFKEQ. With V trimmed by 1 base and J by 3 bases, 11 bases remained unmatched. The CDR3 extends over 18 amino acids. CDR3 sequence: CASSQADRQVSSNEKLFF. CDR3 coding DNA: TGTGCCAGCAGCCAAGCGGACAGGCAAGTGTCCTCTAATGAAAAACTGTTTTTT.

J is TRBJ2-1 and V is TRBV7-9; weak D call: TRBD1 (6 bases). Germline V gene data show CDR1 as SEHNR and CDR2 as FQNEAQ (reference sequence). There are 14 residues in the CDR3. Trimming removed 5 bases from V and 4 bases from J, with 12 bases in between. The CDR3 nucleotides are TGTGCCAGCAGCAAGTCAGGGGTGTACAATGAGCAGTTCTTC. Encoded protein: CASSKSGVYNEQFF.

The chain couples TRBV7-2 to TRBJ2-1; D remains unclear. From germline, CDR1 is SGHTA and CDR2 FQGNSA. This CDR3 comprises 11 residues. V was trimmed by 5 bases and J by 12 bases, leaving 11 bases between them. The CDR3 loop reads CASSHSMRQFF. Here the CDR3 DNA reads TGTGCCAGCAGCCATTCAATGCGGCAGTTCTTC. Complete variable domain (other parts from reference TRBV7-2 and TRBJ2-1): GAGVSQSPSNKVTEKGKDVELRCDPISGHTALYWYRQSLGQGLEFLIYFQGNSAPDKSGLPSDRFSAERTGGSVSTLTIQRTQQEDSAVYLCASSHSMRQFFGPGTRLTVL.

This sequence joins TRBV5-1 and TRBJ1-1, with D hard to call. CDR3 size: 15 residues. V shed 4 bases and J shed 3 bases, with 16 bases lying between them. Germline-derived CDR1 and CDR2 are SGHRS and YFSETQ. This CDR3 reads CASSLVPGEHTEAFF. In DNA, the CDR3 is TGCGCCAGCAGCCTGGTTCCCGGGGAACACACTGAAGCTTTCTTT.

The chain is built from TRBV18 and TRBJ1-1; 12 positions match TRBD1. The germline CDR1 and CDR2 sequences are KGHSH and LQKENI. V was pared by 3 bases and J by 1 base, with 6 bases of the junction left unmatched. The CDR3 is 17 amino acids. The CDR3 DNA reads TGTGCCAGCTCACCGCCGGGACAGGGGGCATGGAACACTGAAGCTTTCTTT. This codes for CASSPPGQGAWNTEAFF.

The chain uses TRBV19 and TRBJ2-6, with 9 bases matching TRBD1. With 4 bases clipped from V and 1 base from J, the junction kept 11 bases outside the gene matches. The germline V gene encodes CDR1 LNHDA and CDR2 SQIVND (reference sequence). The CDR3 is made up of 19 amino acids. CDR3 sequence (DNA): TGTGCCAGTAGTAGATCCCCCGGGACAGGGCATTCTGGGGCCAACGTCCTGACTTTC. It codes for CASSRSPGTGHSGANVLTF. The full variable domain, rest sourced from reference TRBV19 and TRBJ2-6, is DGGITQSPKYLFRKEGQNVTLSCEQNLNHDAMYWYRQDPGQGLRLIYYSQIVNDFQKGDIAEGYSVSREKKESFPLTVTSAQKNPTAFYLCASSRSPGTGHSGANVLTFGAGSRLTVL.

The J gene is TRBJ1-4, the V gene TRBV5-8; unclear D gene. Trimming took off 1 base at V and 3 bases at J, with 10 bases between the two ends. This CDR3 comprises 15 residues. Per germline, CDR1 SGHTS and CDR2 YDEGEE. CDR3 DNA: TGTGCCAGCAGCTTGAGCTACAGTTCTAATGAAAAACTGTTTTTT. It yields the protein CASSLSYSSNEKLFF.

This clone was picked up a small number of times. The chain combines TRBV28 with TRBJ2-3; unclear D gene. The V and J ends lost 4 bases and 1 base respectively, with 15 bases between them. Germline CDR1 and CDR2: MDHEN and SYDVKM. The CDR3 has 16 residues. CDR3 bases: TGTGCCAGCAGTTACCCCAGTGGGCGCGGCACAGATACGCAGTATTTT. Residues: CASSYPSGRGTDTQYF.

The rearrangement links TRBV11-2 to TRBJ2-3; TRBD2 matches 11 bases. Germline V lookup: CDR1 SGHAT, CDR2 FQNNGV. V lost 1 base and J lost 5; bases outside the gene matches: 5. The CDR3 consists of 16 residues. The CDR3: CASSLALAGGKDTQYF. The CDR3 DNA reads TGTGCCAGCAGCTTAGCGCTAGCGGGAGGCAAAGATACGCAGTATTTT.

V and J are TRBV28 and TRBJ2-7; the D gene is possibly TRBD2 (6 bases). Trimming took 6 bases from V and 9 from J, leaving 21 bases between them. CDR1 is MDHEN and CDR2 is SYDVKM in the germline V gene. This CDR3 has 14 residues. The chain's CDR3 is CASRSLARPVGQYF. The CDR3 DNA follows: TGTGCCAGCAGATCCCTAGCGAGACCTGTAGGGCAGTACTTC.

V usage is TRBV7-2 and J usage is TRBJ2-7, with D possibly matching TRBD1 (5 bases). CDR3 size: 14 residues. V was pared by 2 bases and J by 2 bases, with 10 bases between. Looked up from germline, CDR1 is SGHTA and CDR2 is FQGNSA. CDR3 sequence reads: CASSLSPGTYEQYF. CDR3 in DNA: TGTGCCAGCAGCTTAAGTCCAGGGACCTACGAGCAGTACTTC.

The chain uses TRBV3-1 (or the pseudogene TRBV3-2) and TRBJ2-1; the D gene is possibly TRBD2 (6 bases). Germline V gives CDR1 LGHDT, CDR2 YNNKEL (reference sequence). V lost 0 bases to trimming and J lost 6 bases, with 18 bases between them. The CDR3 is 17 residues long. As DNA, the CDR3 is TGTGCCAGCAGCCAAGAACCCACTAGCAGGGTGATCAATGAGCAGTTCTTC. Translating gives CASSQEPTSRVINEQFF.

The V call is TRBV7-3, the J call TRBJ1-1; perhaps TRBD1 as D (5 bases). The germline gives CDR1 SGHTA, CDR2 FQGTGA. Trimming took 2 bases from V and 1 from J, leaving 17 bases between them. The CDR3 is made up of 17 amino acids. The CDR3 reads CASSLRGTGPKNTEAFF. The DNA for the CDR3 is TGTGCCAGCAGCTTACGGGGGACTGGGCCGAAGAACACTGAAGCTTTCTTT.

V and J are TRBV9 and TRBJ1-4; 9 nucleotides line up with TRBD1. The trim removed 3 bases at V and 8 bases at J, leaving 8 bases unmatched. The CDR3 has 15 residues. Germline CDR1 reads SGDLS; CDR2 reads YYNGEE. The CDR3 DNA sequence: TGTGCCAGCAGCGCCACAGGGGGCGTCTTCGAAAAACTGTTTTTT. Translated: CASSATGGVFEKLFF.

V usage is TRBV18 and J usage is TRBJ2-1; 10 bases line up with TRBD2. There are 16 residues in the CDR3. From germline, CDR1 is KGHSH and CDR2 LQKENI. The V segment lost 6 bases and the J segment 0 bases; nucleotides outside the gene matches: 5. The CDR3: CASSPLAGDSYNEQFF. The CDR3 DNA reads TGTGCCAGCTCGCCGCTAGCGGGGGACTCCTACAATGAGCAGTTCTTC.

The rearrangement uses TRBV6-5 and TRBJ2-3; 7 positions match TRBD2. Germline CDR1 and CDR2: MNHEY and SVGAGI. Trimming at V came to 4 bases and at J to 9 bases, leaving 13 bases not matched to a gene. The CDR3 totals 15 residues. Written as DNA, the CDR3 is TGTGCCAGCAGTTCCCCTTCCGGGGGGATTGACACGCAGTATTTT. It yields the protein CASSSPSGGIDTQYF.

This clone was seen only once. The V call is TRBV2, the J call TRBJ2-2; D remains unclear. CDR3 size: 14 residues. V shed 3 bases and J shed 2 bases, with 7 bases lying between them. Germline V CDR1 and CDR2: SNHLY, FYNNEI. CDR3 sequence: CASSDRVNTGELFF. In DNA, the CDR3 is TGTGCCAGCAGTGACCGGGTTAACACCGGGGAGCTGTTTTTT. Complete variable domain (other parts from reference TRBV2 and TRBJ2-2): EPEVTQTPSHQVTQMGQEVILRCVPISNHLYFYWYRQILGQKVEFLVSFYNNEISEKSEIFDDQFSVERPDGSNFTLKIRSTKLEDSAMYFCASSDRVNTGELFFGEGSRLTVL.

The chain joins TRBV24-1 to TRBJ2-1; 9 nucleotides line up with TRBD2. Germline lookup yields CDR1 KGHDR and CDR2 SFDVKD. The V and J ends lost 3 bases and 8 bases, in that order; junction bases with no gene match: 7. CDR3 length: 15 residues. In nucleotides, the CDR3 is TGTGCCACCAGTGATGTGCGGGAGGGCATCTATGAGCAGTTCTTC. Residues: CATSDVREGIYEQFF.

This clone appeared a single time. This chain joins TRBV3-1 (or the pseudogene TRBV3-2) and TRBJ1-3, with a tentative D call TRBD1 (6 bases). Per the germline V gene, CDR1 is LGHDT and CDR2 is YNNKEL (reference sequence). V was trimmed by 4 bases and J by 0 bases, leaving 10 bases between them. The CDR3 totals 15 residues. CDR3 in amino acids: CASSLRDNSGNTIYF. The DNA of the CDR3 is TGTGCCAGCAGCCTCCGGGACAACTCTGGAAACACCATATATTTT.